This T cell receptor (beta chain) came from a study of T cell responses to AZD1222 COVID-19 vaccine. The study's findings and limits: Females outnumbered males among donors, who were mostly white British; clonal diversity was possibly underestimated. Increases in Spike-specific TCR breadth and depth were seen after two AZD1222 doses.

Comment on this clone: The antigen remains unidentified.

Libraries were prepared by immunoSEQ multiplex PCR; TCRdb keeps only in-frame clonotypes and omits some of them. Of approximately 100,000 clones in the sample, roughly 87% are singletons; the top ten hold approximately 16%. The V gene's germline CDR1 is MDHEN and CDR2 SYDVKM. J gave up 0 bases and V 7 bases, and 8 bases lay outside the gene matches. The CDR3 runs 15 residues. The V and J genes are TRBV28 and TRBJ1-1; 7 bases align to TRBD1. The sequence came from an adult in good health. Sequences were derived from peripheral blood, sampled on day 0 of AZD1222 vaccination. The CDR3 region is CASTNPGQMNTEAFF. The CDR3 DNA follows: TGTGCCAGCACCAACCCGGGACAGATGAACACTGAAGCTTTCTTT.